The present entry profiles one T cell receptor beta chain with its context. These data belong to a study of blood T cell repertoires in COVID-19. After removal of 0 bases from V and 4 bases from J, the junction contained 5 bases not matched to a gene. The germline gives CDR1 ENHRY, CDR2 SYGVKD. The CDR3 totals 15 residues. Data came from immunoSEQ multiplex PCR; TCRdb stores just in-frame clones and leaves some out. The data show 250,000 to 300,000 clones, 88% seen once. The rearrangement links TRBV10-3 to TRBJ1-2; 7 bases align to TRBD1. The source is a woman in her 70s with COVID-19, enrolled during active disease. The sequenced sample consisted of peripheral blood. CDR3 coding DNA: TGTGCCATCAGTGAGTCTACAGGGGCCCCCTATGGCTACACCTTC. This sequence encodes CAISESTGAPYGYTF.